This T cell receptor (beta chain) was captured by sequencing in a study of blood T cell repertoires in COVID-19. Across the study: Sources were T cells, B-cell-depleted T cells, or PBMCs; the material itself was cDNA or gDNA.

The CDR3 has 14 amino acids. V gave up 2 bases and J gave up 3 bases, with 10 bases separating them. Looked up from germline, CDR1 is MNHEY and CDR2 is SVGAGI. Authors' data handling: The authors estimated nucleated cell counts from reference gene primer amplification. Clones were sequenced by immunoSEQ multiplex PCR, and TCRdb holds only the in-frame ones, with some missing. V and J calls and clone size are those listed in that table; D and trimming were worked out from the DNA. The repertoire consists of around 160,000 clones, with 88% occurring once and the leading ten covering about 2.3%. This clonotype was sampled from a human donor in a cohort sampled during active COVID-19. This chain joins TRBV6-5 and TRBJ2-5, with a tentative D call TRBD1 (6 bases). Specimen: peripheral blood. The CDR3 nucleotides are TGTGCCAGCAGTTACCGGACAGAAAAAGAGACCCAGTACTTC. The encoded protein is CASSYRTEKETQYF.